These T cell receptor beta chains were read from a single sample in a study of identical twins. MiXCR was run by TCRdb on the 5' RACE reads, yielding one entry per CDR3 protein. This table has 400,000 to 550,000 distinct CDR3 sequences, 24% appearing once. This same sample was also part of a study on T cells expressing NK-cell markers.

What was sequenced was CD4+ T cells sorted from blood. These receptors came from a woman between 18 and 29 years old in good health. Both conserved end residues are part of each CDR3. D genes are given only for firm matches. Size tells how often a clone was seen (once, few, many) or the class of an expanded clone, and some rows leave it out.

abundance	v_gene	d_gene	j_gene	CDR3aa	CDR3nt
few	TRBV7-2	TRBD2	TRBJ2-5	CASVSGNQETQYF	TGTGCCAGCGTCAGCGGGAATCAAGAGACCCAGTACTTC
NA	TRBV20-1	TRBD2	TRBJ2-1	CSAGLAGVKGFNEQFF	TGCAGTGCCGGACTAGCGGGAGTTAAAGGATTCAATGAGCAGTTCTTC
NA	TRBV11-3	NA	TRBJ2-2	CASSLTRGSGELFF	TGTGCCAGCAGCTTAACTCGGGGGAGCGGGGAGCTGTTTTTT
few	TRBV9	NA	TRBJ1-3	CASSVTVKEVTIYF	TGTGCCAGCAGCGTCACAGTGAAAGAGGTCACCATATATTTT
NA	TRBV12-5	NA	TRBJ2-1	CASGNGNEQFF	TGTGCTAGTGGCAACGGGAATGAGCAGTTCTTC
NA	TRBV4-3	NA	TRBJ2-6	CASSQQGGRTGANVLTF	TGCGCCAGCAGCCAACAGGGGGGGCGAACTGGGGCCAACGTCCTGACTTTC
NA	TRBV5-1	NA	TRBJ2-2	CASSLVGDRTGELFF	TGCGCCAGCAGCTTGGTTGGGGATAGGACCGGGGAGCTGTTTTTT
many	TRBV12-3/TRBV12-4	NA	TRBJ1-1	CASSLVRDTEAFF	TGTGCCAGCAGTTTAGTCCGAGACACTGAAGCTTTCTTT
few	TRBV12-3/TRBV12-4	TRBD1	TRBJ1-1	CASSPGQGLAAFF	TGTGCCAGCAGCCCCGGACAGGGATTAGCAGCTTTCTTT
NA	TRBV27	TRBD2	TRBJ2-6	CASTVEGLAGISGANVLTF	TGTGCCAGCACCGTGGAGGGACTAGCGGGGATCTCTGGGGCCAACGTCCTGACTTTC
few	TRBV5-1	NA	TRBJ2-7	CASSEGGWSDEQYF	TGCGCCAGCAGCGAGGGGGGCTGGAGCGACGAGCAGTACTTC
NA	TRBV3-1	TRBD2	TRBJ2-1	CASSQDASGRSHEQFF	TGTGCCAGCAGCCAAGATGCCAGCGGGAGATCCCATGAGCAGTTCTTC
once	TRBV2	NA	TRBJ2-5	CASEMWRGPRLAVGAQYF	TGTGCCAGCGAGATGTGGAGGGGACCTAGGTTAGCCGTTGGAGCCCAGTACTTC
NA	TRBV5-1	TRBD1	TRBJ1-2	CASRKDWTGTVGYTF	TGCGCCAGCAGAAAAGACTGGACAGGAACAGTTGGCTACACCTTC
many	TRBV6-1	NA	TRBJ2-2	CASNRQADTGELFF	TGTGCCAGCAATCGGCAGGCGGACACCGGGGAGCTGTTTTTT
NA	TRBV20-1	NA	TRBJ2-1	CSASLQDPRDEQFF	TGCAGTGCTAGTCTCCAGGACCCCCGAGATGAGCAGTTCTTC
NA	TRBV20-1	NA	TRBJ2-1	CSARDRGRRNEQFF	TGCAGTGCTAGGGATCGGGGACGACGGAATGAGCAGTTCTTC
once	TRBV24-1	NA	TRBJ2-1	CATSDLGKGEKGNEQFF	TGTGCCACCAGTGATTTGGGGAAGGGGGAGAAGGGGAATGAGCAGTTCTTC
NA	TRBV5-1	NA	TRBJ2-7	CASSVKRGTLGEQYF	TGCGCCAGCAGTGTAAAGCGCGGGACTTTGGGCGAGCAGTACTTC
NA	TRBV6-2/TRBV6-3	TRBD2	TRBJ2-7	CASSYPTSGNIIDEQYF	TGTGCCAGCAGTTATCCGACTAGCGGGAATATCATCGACGAGCAGTACTTC
NA	TRBV12-3/TRBV12-4	TRBD2	TRBJ2-6	CATGGRDGANVLTF	TGTGCCACCGGCGGGAGGGATGGGGCCAACGTCCTGACTTTC
NA	TRBV20-1	NA	TRBJ2-3	CSARGQWVADTQYF	TGCAGTGCTAGAGGCCAATGGGTTGCAGATACGCAGTATTTT
NA	TRBV12-3/TRBV12-4	NA	TRBJ1-1	CASSDRMRAFF	TGTGCCAGCAGTGACAGGATGCGAGCTTTCTTT
NA	TRBV20-1	NA	TRBJ2-7	CSARVQIYEQYF	TGCAGTGCTAGAGTGCAGATCTACGAGCAGTACTTC
NA	TRBV11-2	TRBD2	TRBJ2-1	CASSFSPGLAGVSGYNEQFF	TGTGCCAGCAGCTTCTCCCCGGGACTAGCGGGAGTGTCGGGGTACAATGAGCAGTTCTTC
NA	TRBV10-2	NA	TRBJ2-7	CASSESVGTYEQYF	TGCGCCAGCAGTGAGTCTGTAGGTACCTACGAGCAGTACTTC
once	TRBV5-6	TRBD1	TRBJ2-7	CASSTTGQGYEQYF	TGTGCCAGCAGCACGACGGGACAGGGCTACGAGCAGTACTTC
NA	TRBV7-2	NA	TRBJ2-1	CASSLDYSSYNEQFF	TGTGCCAGCAGCTTAGATTACAGCTCCTACAATGAGCAGTTCTTC